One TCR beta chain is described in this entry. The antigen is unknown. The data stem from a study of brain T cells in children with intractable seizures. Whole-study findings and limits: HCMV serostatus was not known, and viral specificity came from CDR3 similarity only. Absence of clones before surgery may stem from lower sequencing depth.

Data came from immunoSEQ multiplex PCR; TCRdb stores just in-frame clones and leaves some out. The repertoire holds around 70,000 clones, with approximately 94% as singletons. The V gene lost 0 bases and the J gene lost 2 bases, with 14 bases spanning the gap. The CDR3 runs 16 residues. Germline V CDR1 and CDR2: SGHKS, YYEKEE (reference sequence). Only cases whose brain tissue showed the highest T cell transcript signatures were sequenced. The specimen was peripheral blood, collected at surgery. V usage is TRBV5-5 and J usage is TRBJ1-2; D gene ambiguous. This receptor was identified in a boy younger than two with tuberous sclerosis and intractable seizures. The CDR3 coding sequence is TGTGCCAGCAGCTTGGGGGCGGGAACGGGAAACTATGGCTACACCTTC. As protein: CASSLGAGTGNYGYTF. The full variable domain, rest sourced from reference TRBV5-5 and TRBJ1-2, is DAGVTQSPTHLIKTRGQQVTLRCSPISGHKSVSWYQQVLGQGPQFIFQYYEKEERGRGNFPDRFSARQFPNYSSELNVNALLLGDSALYLCASSLGAGTGNYGYTFGSGTRLTVV.